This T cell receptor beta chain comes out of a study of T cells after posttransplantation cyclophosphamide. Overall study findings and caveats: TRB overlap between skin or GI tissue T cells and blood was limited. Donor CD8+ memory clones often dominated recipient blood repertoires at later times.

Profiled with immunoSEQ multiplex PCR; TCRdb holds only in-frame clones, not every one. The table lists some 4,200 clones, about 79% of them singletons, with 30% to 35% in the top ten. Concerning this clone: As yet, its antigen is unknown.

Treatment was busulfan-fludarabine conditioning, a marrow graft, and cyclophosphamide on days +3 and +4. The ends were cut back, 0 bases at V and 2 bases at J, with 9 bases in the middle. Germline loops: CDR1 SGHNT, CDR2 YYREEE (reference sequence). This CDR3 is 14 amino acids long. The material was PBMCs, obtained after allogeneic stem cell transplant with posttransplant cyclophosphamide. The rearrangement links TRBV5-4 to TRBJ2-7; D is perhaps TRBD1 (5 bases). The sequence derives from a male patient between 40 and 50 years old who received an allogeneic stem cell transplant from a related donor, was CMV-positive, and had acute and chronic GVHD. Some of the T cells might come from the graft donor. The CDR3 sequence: CASSLESGTYEQYF. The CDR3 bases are TGTGCCAGCAGCTTGGAGTCAGGGACCTACGAGCAGTACTTC.